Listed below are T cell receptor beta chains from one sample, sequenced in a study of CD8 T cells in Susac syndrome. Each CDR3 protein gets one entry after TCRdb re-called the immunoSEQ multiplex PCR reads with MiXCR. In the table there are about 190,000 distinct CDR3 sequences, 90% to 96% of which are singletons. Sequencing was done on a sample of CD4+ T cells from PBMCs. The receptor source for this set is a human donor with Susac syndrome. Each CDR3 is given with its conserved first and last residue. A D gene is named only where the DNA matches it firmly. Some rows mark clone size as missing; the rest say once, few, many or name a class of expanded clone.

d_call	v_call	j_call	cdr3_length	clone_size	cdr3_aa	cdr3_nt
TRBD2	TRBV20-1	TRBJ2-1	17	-	CSARDLLAGGPFTEQFF	TGCAGTGCTAGAGACCTCCTAGCGGGGGGGCCGTTCACTGAGCAGTTCTTC
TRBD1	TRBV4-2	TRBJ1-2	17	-	CASSQEGNGQGGYGYTF	TGTGCCAGCAGCCAAGAGGGTAACGGACAGGGTGGCTATGGCTACACCTTC
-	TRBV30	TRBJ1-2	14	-	CAWTLHAGTYGYTF	TGTGCCTGGACCCTACATGCCGGGACCTATGGCTACACCTTC
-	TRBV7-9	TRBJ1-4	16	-	CAVRANQGSTNEKLFF	TGTGCCGTTCGGGCCAATCAGGGTTCAACTAATGAAAAACTGTTTTTT
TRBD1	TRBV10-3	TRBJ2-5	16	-	CATSSGQGIGQETQYF	TGTGCCACCTCATCGGGACAGGGAATAGGGCAAGAGACCCAGTACTTC
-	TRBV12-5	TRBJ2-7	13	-	CASGRQQGYEQYF	TGTGCTAGTGGTCGACAACAGGGTTACGAGCAGTACTTC
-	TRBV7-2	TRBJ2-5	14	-	CASSLDSGQETQYF	TGTGCCAGCAGCTTAGACAGCGGACAAGAGACCCAGTACTTC
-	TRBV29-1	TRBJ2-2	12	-	CSVGKGIGELFF	TGCAGCGTTGGGAAGGGTATCGGGGAGCTGTTTTTT
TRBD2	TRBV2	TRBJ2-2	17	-	CASTQTSGGLGTGELFF	TGTGCCAGCACCCAAACTAGCGGGGGACTCGGCACCGGGGAGCTGTTTTTT
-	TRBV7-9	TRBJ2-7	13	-	CASSPRQISEQYF	TGTGCCAGCAGCCCCCGACAGATCTCCGAGCAGTACTTC
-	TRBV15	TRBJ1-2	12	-	CATSRQGWSYTF	TGTGCCACCAGCAGACAGGGGTGGAGCTACACCTTC
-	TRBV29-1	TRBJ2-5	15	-	CSVEPSSQAQETQYF	TGCAGCGTTGAGCCCTCATCACAGGCTCAAGAGACCCAGTACTTC
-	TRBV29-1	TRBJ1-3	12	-	CSVVHTGNTIYF	TGCAGCGTTGTTCACACTGGAAACACCATATATTTT
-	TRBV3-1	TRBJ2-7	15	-	CASSHLPVGTYEQYF	TGTGCCAGCAGCCACCTCCCCGTGGGGACTTACGAGCAGTACTTC
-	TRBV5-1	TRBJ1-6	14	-	CASREGAYNSPLHF	TGCGCCAGCAGGGAAGGGGCATATAATTCACCCCTCCACTTT
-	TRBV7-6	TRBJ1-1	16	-	CASSLSSPGVNTEAFF	TGTGCCAGCAGCTTATCATCTCCAGGGGTGAACACTGAAGCTTTCTTT
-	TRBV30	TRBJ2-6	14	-	CAWSGITGANVLTF	TGTGCCTGGAGTGGCATCACAGGGGCCAACGTCCTGACTTTC
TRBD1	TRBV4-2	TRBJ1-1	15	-	CASSPQGGAQIEAFF	TGTGCCAGCAGCCCACAGGGGGGGGCGCAGATTGAAGCTTTCTTT
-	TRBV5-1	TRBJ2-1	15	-	CASSLPGRAHNEQFF	TGCGCCAGCAGCTTGCCCGGCAGGGCCCACAATGAGCAGTTCTTC
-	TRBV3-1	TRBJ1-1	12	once	CASSQVGIEAFF	TGTGCCAGCAGCCAAGTGGGGATCGAAGCTTTCTTT
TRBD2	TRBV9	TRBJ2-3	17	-	CASSVDTSGGVRDTQYF	TGTGCCAGCAGCGTAGACACTAGCGGGGGGGTACGAGATACGCAGTATTTT
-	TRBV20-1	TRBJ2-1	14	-	CSARDQRAVNEQFF	TGCAGTGCTAGAGATCAGAGGGCGGTGAATGAGCAGTTCTTC
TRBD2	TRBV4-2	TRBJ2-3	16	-	CASSGTWTSSTDTQYF	TGTGCCAGCAGCGGAACGTGGACTAGCAGCACAGATACGCAGTATTTT
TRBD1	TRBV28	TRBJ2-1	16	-	CASSRPGTGGHNEQFF	TGTGCCAGCAGCCGCCCCGGGACAGGGGGTCACAATGAGCAGTTCTTC
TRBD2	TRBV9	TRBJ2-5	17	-	CASSQARTSGERETQYF	TGTGCCAGCAGCCAAGCAAGGACTAGCGGGGAAAGGGAGACCCAGTACTTC
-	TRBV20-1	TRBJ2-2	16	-	CSARRRTTPNTGELFF	TGCAGTGCTAGGCGCCGGACTACTCCGAACACCGGGGAGCTGTTTTTT
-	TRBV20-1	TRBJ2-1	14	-	CSAQPQNFYNEQFF	TGCAGTGCTCAGCCACAGAATTTCTACAATGAGCAGTTCTTC
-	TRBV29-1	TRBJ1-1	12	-	CSVGDFDTEAFF	TGCAGCGTTGGGGACTTTGACACTGAAGCTTTCTTT
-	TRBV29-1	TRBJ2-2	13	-	CSVERQDTGELFF	TGCAGCGTTGAAAGGCAGGATACCGGGGAGCTGTTTTTT
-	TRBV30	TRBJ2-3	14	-	CAWSEGGVPDTQYF	TGTGCCTGGAGTGAAGGGGGGGTCCCAGATACGCAGTATTTT
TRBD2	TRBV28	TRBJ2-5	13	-	CASTGGGQETQYF	TGTGCCAGCACGGGCGGGGGCCAAGAGACCCAGTACTTC
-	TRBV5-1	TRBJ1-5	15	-	CASSFAGDNNQPQHF	TGCGCCAGCAGCTTCGCCGGGGACAACAATCAGCCCCAGCATTTT
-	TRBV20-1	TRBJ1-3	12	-	CSAGTSGNTIYF	TGCAGTGCTGGGACTAGTGGAAACACCATATATTTT
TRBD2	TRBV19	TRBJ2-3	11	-	CASWGGQTQYF	TGTGCCAGTTGGGGAGGGCAGACGCAGTATTTT
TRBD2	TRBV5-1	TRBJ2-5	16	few	CASSLEGLAGEETQYF	TGCGCCAGCAGCTTGGAAGGACTAGCGGGGGAAGAGACCCAGTACTTC
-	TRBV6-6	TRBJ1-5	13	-	CASSPISNQPQHF	TGTGCCAGCAGCCCTATCAGCAATCAGCCCCAGCATTTT
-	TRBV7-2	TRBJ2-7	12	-	CASSFILYEQYF	TGTGCCAGCAGCTTTATCCTTTACGAGCAGTACTTC
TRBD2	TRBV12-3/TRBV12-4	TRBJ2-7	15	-	CASRLTSGGTYEQYF	TGTGCCAGCAGATTGACTAGCGGGGGCACCTACGAGCAGTACTTC
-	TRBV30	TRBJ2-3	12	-	CVAGRYTDTQYF	TGTGTCGCGGGACGCTACACAGATACGCAGTATTTT
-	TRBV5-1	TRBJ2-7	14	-	CASSLAVGLGEQYF	TGCGCCAGCAGCTTGGCTGTGGGCCTGGGCGAGCAGTACTTC
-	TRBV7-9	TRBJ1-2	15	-	CASSPADYPNYGYTF	TGTGCCAGCAGTCCAGCGGACTATCCTAACTATGGCTACACCTTC
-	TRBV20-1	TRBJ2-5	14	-	CSAPGAPLGETQYF	TGCAGTGCCCCAGGGGCTCCCCTGGGGGAGACCCAGTACTTC
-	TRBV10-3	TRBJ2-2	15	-	CAISDGTPGVGELFF	TGTGCCATCAGTGATGGGACTCCCGGGGTCGGGGAGCTGTTTTTT
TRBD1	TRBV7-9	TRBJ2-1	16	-	CASSLWQGATYNEQFF	TGTGCCAGCAGCCTGTGGCAGGGGGCGACCTACAATGAGCAGTTCTTC
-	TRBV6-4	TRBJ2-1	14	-	CASSVAPGYNEQFF	TGTGCCAGCAGTGTAGCGCCTGGTTACAATGAGCAGTTCTTC
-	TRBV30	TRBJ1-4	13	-	CAWSGRAWEKLFF	TGTGCCTGGAGCGGCCGGGCCTGGGAAAAACTGTTTTTT
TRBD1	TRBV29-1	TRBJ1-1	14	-	CSVEDTGGGTEAFF	TGCAGCGTTGAAGATACAGGGGGCGGGACTGAAGCTTTCTTT
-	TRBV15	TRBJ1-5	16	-	CATSRDRVGGNQPQHF	TGTGCCACCAGCAGAGATCGAGTAGGGGGGAACCAGCCCCAGCATTTT
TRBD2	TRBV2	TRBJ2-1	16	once	CASRVGLAGGLNEQFF	TGTGCCAGCAGGGTAGGACTAGCGGGGGGCCTAAATGAGCAGTTCTTC
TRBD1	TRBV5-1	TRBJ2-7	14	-	CASSVRQGAYEQYF	TGCGCCAGCAGCGTACGACAGGGGGCTTACGAGCAGTACTTC
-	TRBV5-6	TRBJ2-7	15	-	CASSEGVGGLYEQYF	TGTGCCAGCAGCGAAGGGGTCGGGGGGCTTTACGAGCAGTACTTC
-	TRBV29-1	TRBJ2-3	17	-	CSVERPGLEASTDTQYF	TGCAGCGTTGAACGGCCGGGACTTGAGGCTAGCACAGATACGCAGTATTTT
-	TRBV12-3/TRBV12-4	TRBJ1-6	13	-	CASNPRRHSPLHF	TGTGCCAGCAACCCCCGGAGACATTCACCCCTCCACTTT
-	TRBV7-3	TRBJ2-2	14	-	CASSLMGGTGELFF	TGTGCCAGCAGCTTAATGGGGGGTACCGGGGAGCTGTTTTTT